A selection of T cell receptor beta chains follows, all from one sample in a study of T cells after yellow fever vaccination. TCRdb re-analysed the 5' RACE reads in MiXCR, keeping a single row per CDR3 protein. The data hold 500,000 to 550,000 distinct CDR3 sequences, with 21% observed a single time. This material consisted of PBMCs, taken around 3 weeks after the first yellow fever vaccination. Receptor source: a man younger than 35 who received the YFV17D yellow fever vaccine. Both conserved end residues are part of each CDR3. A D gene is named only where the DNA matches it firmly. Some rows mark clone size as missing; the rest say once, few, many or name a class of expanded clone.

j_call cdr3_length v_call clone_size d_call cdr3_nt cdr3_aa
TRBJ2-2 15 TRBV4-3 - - TGCGCCAGCAGCGGGTCATGGGACAACACCGGGGAGCTGTTTTTT CASSGSWDNTGELFF
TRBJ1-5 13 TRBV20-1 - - TGCAGTGCTAGAGTGACACTGAATCAGCCCCAGCATTTT CSARVTLNQPQHF
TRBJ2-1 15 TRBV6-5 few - TGTGCCAGCAGTTACCGGGGGAGGGGGCGCGATGAGCAGTTCTTC CASSYRGRGRDEQFF
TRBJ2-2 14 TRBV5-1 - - TGCGCCAGCAGCTTGGGCTTGTCCACCGGGGAGCTGTTTTTT CASSLGLSTGELFF
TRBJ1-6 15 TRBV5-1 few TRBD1 TGCGCCAGCAGCTTGGGACAGGGGGTCCATTCACCCCTCCACTTT CASSLGQGVHSPLHF
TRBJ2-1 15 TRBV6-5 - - TGTGCCAGCAGTTACAGCTTGAGCTCCTACAATGAGCAGTTCTTC CASSYSLSSYNEQFF
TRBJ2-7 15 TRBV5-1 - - TGCGCCAGCAGCATAGGGTCCTTCTCCTCCTACGAGCAGTACTTC CASSIGSFSSYEQYF
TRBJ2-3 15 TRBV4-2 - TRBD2 TGTGCCAGCAGGCCGCGGGGGGGAACGGCAGATACGCAGTATTTT CASRPRGGTADTQYF
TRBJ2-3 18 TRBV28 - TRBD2 TGTGCCAGCAGTTTCCTAGCGGGGGGCTACGTCGGAACAGATACGCAGTATTTT CASSFLAGGYVGTDTQYF
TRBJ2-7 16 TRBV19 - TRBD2 TGTGCCAGTAGTATAAGACTAGCTCAACCTTCCTACGAGCAGTACTTC CASSIRLAQPSYEQYF
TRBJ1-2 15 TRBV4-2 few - TGTGCCAGCAGCCAAGCCAGGGGAGAGGTCTATGGCTACACCTTC CASSQARGEVYGYTF
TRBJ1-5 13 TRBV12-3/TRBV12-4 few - TGTGCCAGCAGTTTGGGCTGGAATCAGCCCCAGCATTTT CASSLGWNQPQHF
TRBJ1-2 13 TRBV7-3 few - TGTGCCAGCAGCTTAACAGGCGAGGGAGGCTACACCTTC CASSLTGEGGYTF
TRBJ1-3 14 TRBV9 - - TGTGCCAGCAGCGTAGACGTGACTGGAAACACCATATATTTT CASSVDVTGNTIYF
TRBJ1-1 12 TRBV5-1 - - TGCGCCAGCAGCTCGAGCGCGGGTGAAGCTTTCTTT CASSSSAGEAFF
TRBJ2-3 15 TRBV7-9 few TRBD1 TGTGCCAGCAGCTTAGAACAGGGGGCCACAGATACGCAGTATTTT CASSLEQGATDTQYF
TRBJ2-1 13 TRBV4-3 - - TGCGCCAGCAGCCCCCTTTTTGGAAATGAGCAGTTCTTC CASSPLFGNEQFF
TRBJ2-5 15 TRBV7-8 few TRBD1 TGTGCCAGCAGCCCCCAAACAGGGGGCATGGAGACCCAGTACTTC CASSPQTGGMETQYF
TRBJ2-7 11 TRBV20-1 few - TGCAGTGCTGGACCGAGCTACGAGCAGTACTTC CSAGPSYEQYF
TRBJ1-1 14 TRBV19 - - TGTGCCAGTAGTATAGACGCCAGGGTTTCTGAAGCTTTCTTT CASSIDARVSEAFF
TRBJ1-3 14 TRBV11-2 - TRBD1 TGTGCCAGCAGCCCGACAGGGAGAGGAAACACCATATATTTT CASSPTGRGNTIYF
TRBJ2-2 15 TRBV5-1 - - TGCGCCAGCAGCTTGACAGTGGGGGGAACCGGGGAGCTGTTTTTT CASSLTVGGTGELFF
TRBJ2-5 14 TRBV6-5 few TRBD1 TGTGCCAGCAGTTCCCTACAGGGGGGAGAGACCCAGTACTTC CASSSLQGGETQYF
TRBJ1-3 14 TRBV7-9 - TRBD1 TGTGCCAGCAGCAATACAGGGGGTGGAAACACCATATATTTT CASSNTGGGNTIYF
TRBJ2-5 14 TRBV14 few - TGTGCCAGCAGCCAATACGTCCTCGGAGAGACCCAGTACTTC CASSQYVLGETQYF
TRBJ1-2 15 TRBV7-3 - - TGTGCCAGCAGCTTAACGGGGCAGGGGTTGGATGGCTACACCTTC CASSLTGQGLDGYTF
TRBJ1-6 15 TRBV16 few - TGTGCCAGCAGCCAATCTGGAGGGGACGATTCACCCCTCCACTTT CASSQSGGDDSPLHF
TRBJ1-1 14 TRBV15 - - TGTGCCACCAGCAGAGCGGCGGCTCACACTGAAGCTTTCTTT CATSRAAAHTEAFF
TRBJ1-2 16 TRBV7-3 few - TGTGCCAGCAGCTCTTCCTTGACAGGCTCGGATGGTGGCTACACCTTC CASSSSLTGSDGGYTF
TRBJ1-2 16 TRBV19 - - TGTGCCAGTAGTATCTTAAGGACCGAAGGTATCTATGGCTACACCTTC CASSILRTEGIYGYTF
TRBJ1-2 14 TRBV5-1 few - TGCGCCAGCAGCTTGGGAGGGGTGGACTATGGCTACACCTTC CASSLGGVDYGYTF
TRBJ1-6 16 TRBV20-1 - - TGCAGTGCTAGAAACTCAACTCGGGGAAGAAATTCACCCCTCCACTTT CSARNSTRGRNSPLHF
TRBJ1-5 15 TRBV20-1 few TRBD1 TGCAGTGCTAGTCCAGGGGGATATAGCAATCAGCCCCAGCATTTT CSASPGGYSNQPQHF
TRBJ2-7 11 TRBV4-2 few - TGTGCCAGCAGCCAAGGGGGACTTAAGTACTTC CASSQGGLKYF
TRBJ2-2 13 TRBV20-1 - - TGCAGTGCCACGGGACAGAACACCGGGGAGCTGTTTTTT CSATGQNTGELFF
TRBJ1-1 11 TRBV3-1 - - TGTGCCAGCAGCCAAGCAGGTGATTCATACTTT CASSQAGDSYF
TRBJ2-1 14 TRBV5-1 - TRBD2 TGCGCCAGCAGCACCCGACTAGCGGGCAATGAGCAGTTCTTC CASSTRLAGNEQFF
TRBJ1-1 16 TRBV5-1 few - TGCGCCAGCAGTGGGCAGGGGAAGGACCCTCTTACTGAAGCTTTCTTT CASSGQGKDPLTEAFF
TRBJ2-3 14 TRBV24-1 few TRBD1 TGTGCCACCAGCGAGGGGGCGAGCACAGATACGCAGTATTTT CATSEGASTDTQYF
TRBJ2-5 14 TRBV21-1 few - TGTGCCAGCAGCCCGGGACAGGGGTGGCAGACCCAGTACTTC CASSPGQGWQTQYF
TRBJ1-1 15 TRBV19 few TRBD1 TGTGCCAGTAGTCGCGCCCGACAGGGTAACACTGAAGCTTTCTTT CASSRARQGNTEAFF
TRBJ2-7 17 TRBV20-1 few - TGCAGTGCTAGAGATGGTACAGCAATTTCCAGCTCCTACGAGCAGTACTTC CSARDGTAISSSYEQYF
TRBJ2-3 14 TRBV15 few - TGTGCCACCAGCAGGCAGAGTCGGGCAGATACGCAGTATTTT CATSRQSRADTQYF
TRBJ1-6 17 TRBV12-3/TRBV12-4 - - TGTGCCAGCAGTTGGTTGGCCTCGTTTATCGGTAATTCACCCCTCCACTTT CASSWLASFIGNSPLHF
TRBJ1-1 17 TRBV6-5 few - TGTGCCAGCAGTTACAGGGCCCAACCGCTCTGGAACACTGAAGCTTTCTTT CASSYRAQPLWNTEAFF
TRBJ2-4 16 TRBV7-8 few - TGTGCCAGCAGCCCGAAGCAGGGGCTGGCCAAAAACATTCAGTACTTC CASSPKQGLAKNIQYF
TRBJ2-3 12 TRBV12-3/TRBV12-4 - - TGTGCCAGCAGTTTTCAGGCCGATACGCAGTATTTT CASSFQADTQYF
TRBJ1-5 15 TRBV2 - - TGTGCCAGCAGGGTACAGGGTAACCCCAATCAGCCCCAGCATTTT CASRVQGNPNQPQHF
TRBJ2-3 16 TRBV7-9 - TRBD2 TGTGCCAGCAGCTTAGGACTAGCGGGGGCGAAAGATACGCAGTATTTT CASSLGLAGAKDTQYF
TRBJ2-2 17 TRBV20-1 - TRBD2 TGCAGTGCTAGAGCAACTAGCGGGGGGGGGAACACCGGGGAGCTGTTTTTT CSARATSGGGNTGELFF
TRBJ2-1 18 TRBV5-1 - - TGCGCCAGCAGCTTGGTTCCCCTACCCGGGGACTCCTACAATGAGCAGTTCTTC CASSLVPLPGDSYNEQFF
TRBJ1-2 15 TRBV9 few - TGTGCCAGCAGCGCGCCGGGGCCCACCGGCTATGGCTACACCTTC CASSAPGPTGYGYTF
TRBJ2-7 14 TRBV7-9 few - TGTGCCAGCAGTTTATCGACAGACACCTACGAGCAGTACTTC CASSLSTDTYEQYF
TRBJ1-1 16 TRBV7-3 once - TGTGCCAGCAGCTTATGGGGGAATAAGGGTCTCACTGAAGCTTTCTTT CASSLWGNKGLTEAFF
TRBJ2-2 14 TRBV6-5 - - TGTGCCAGCAGTTACTCAGGGAACACCGGGGAGCTGTTTTTT CASSYSGNTGELFF
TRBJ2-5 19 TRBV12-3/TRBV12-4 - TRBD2 TGTGCCAGCAGTTCCCAACCCGTGACTAGCGGGGCCTTCACACAGACCCAGTACTTC CASSSQPVTSGAFTQTQYF
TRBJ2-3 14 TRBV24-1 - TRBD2 TGTGCCACCAGTACTAGCGGGGACACAGATACGCAGTATTTT CATSTSGDTDTQYF
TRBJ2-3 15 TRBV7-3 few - TGTGCCAGCAGCTTAAATGCGGGCAGCACAGATACGCAGTATTTT CASSLNAGSTDTQYF
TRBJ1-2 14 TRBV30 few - TGTGCCTGGAGGCGGGCTTCCGGGGACTATGGCTACACCTTC CAWRRASGDYGYTF